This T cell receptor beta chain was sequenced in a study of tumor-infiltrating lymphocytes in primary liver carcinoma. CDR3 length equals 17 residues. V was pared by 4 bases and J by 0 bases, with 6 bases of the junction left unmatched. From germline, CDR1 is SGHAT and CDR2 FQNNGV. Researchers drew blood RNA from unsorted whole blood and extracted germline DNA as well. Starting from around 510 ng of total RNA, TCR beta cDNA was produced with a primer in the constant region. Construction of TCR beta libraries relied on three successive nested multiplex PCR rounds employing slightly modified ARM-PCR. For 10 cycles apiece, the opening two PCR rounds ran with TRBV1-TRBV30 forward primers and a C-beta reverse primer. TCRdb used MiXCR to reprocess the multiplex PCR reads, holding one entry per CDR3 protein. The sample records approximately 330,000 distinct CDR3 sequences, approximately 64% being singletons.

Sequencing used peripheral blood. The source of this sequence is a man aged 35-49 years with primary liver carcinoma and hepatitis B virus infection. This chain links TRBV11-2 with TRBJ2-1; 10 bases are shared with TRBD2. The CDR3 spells CASSYLLAGSSYNEQFF. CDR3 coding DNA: TGTGCCAGCAGCTACCTACTAGCGGGGAGCTCCTACAATGAGCAGTTCTTC.